The next 2 T cell receptor beta chains were all read from a single sample in a study of T cell responses to AZD1222 COVID-19 vaccine. Measured with immunoSEQ multiplex PCR; TCRdb has only the in-frame clones, and not every one. The sample includes approximately 110,000 clones, roughly 90% of them seen just once. The material was peripheral blood, obtained on day 0 of AZD1222 vaccination. These receptors originate from an adult in good health.

This clone was found a few times. This chain uses TRBV28 with TRBJ2-1; 9 positions agree with TRBD1. Unmatched junction bases numbered 11, after V lost 5 bases and J lost 6 bases. The CDR3 is 16 residues long. Germline CDR1 and CDR2: MDHEN and SYDVKM. Here the CDR3 DNA reads TGTGCCAGCAGTACCCCCGGGACAGGGTCGGGCAATGAGCAGTTCTTC. This encodes CASSTPGTGSGNEQFF.

Notes on this clone: Distinct nucleotide sequences in the sample also encode this CDR3. The chain joins TRBV19 to TRBJ2-5, with TRBD2 identical over 11 bases. V lost 7 bases and J lost 5; bases outside the gene matches: 9. The CDR3 totals 15 residues. In germline, CDR1 is LNHDA, CDR2 SQIVND (reference sequence). CDR3 sequence: CASKTSGGARETQYF. CDR3 DNA sequence: TGTGCCAGTAAAACTAGCGGGGGAGCCAGGGAGACCCAGTACTTC. Filled out from reference TRBV19 and TRBJ2-5, the complete variable domain reads DGGITQSPKYLFRKEGQNVTLSCEQNLNHDAMYWYRQDPGQGLRLIYYSQIVNDFQKGDIAEGYSVSREKKESFPLTVTSAQKNPTAFYLCASKTSGGARETQYFGPGTRLLVL.